Reported below is one TCR delta chain. The TCRdb protein, from a much larger clone, departs from this DNA's translation at residue 16, likely by read error; the protein shown derives from the DNA. The data are from a study of gamma-delta chains in newborns, infants, children. Across the whole study: Polyclonal expansion of innate γδ T cells after birth follows microbial exposure.

Germline CDR1 reads GEAIGNYY; CDR2 reads EKD. The CDR3 consists of 18 residues. TCRdb reanalysed the reads with CATT. The data hold over 6,500 delta-chain clones, with about 2% observed a single time. Sequenced input: blood. The sequence was collected from a child who was a newborn, infant or young child, either healthy, febrile or measles-vaccinated (not recorded which). The chain combines TRDV2 with TRDJ3, with a possible D match to TRDD3 (5 bases). DNA for the CDR3: TGTGCCTGTGACACCGGAGGTCACCGAACCTGGGACACCCGACAGGTGTTTTTC. It translates to CACDTGGHRTWDTRQVFF.